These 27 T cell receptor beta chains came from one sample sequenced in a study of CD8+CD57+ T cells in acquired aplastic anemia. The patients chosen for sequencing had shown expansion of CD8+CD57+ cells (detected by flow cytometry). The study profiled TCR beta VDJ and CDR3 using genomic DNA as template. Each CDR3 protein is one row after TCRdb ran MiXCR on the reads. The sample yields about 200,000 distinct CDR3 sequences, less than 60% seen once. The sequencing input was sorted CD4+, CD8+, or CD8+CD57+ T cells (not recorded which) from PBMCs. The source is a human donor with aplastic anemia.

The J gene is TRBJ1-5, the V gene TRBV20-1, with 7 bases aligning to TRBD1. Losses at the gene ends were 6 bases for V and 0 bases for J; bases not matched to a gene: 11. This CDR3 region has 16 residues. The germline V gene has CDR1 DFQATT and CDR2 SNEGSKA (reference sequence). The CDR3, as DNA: TGCAGTGCCCCAGGGGAGACAGGGATTAGCAATCAGCCCCAGCATTTT. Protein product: CSAPGETGISNQPQHF.

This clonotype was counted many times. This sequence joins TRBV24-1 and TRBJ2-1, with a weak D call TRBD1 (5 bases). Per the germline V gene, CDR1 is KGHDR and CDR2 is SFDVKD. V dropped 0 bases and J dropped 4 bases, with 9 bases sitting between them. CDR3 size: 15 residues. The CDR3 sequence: CATSDLKGPYNEQFF. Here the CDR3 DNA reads TGTGCCACCAGTGATTTGAAGGGGCCGTACAATGAGCAGTTCTTC.

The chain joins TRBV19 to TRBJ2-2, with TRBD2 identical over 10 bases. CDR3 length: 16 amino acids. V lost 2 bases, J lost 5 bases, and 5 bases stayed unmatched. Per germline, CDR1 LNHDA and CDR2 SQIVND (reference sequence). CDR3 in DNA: TGTGCCAGTAGTATAAGTAGCGGGAGGCGGACCGGGGAGCTGTTTTTT. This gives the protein CASSISSGRRTGELFF.

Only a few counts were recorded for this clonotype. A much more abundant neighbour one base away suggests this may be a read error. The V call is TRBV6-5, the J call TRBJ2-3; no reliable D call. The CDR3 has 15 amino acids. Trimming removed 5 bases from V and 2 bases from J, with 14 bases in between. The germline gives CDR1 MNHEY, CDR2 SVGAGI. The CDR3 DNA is TGTGCCAGCAGTCCTCAGCCTGACAACACAGATACGCAGTATTTT. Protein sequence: CASSPQPDNTDTQYF.

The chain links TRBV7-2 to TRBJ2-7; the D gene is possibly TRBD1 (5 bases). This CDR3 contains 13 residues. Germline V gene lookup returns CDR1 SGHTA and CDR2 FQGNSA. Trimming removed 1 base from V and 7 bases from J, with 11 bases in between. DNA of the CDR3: TGTGCCAGCAGCTTAGTCCAGGGAAGGGAGCAGTACTTC. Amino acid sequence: CASSLVQGREQYF.

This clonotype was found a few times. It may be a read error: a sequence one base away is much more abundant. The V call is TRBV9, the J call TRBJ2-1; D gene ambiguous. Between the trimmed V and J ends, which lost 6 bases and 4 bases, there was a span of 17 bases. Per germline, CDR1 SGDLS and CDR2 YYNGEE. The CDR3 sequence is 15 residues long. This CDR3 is CASNMGETQYNEQFF. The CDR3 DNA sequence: TGTGCCAGCAATATGGGTGAGACCCAATACAATGAGCAGTTCTTC.

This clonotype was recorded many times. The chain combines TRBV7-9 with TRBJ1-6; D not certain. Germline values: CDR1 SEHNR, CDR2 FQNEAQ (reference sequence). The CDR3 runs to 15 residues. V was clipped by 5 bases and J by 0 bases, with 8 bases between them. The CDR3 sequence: CASSPYLSYNSPLHF. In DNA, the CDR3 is TGTGCCAGCAGCCCGTATCTCTCCTATAATTCACCCCTCCACTTT.

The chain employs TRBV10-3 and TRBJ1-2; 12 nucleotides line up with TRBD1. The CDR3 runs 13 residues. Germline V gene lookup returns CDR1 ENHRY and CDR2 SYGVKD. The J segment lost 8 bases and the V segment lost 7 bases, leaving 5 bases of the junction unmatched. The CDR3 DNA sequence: TGTGCCATCATCGGGACAGGGGGCCGGGGCTACACCTTC. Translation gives CAIIGTGGRGYTF.

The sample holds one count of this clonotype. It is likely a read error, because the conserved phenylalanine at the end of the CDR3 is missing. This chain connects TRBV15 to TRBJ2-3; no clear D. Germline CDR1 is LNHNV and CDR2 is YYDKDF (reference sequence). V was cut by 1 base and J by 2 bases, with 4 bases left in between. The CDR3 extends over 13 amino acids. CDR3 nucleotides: TGTGCCACCAGCAGAGCGACCACAGATACGCAGTATTCT. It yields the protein CATSRATTDTQYS.

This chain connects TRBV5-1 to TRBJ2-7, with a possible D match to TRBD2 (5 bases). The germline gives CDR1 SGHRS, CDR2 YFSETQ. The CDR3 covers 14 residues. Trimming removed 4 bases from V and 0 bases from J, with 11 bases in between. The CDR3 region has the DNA TGCGCCAGCAGCAACGACTATGCCTCCTACGAGCAGTACTTC. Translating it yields CASSNDYASYEQYF.

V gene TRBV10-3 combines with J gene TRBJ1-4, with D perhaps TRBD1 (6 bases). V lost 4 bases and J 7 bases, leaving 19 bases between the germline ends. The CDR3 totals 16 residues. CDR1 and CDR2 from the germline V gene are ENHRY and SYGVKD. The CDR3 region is CAISGLTGGLGEKLFF. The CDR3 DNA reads TGTGCCATCAGTGGCCTCACCGGGGGCCTGGGTGAAAAACTGTTTTTT.

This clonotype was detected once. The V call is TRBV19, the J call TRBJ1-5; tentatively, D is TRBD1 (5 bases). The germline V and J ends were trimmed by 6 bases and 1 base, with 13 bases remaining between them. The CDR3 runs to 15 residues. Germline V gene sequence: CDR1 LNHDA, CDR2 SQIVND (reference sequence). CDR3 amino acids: CASSLSQESNQPQHF. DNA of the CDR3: TGTGCCAGTAGCCTCTCACAGGAAAGCAATCAGCCCCAGCATTTT.

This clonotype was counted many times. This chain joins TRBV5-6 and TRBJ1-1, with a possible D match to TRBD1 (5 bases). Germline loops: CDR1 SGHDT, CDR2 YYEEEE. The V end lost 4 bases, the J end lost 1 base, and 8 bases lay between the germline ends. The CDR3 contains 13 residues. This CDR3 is CASSQGENTEAFF. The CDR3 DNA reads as TGTGCCAGCAGCCAAGGGGAGAACACTGAAGCTTTCTTT.

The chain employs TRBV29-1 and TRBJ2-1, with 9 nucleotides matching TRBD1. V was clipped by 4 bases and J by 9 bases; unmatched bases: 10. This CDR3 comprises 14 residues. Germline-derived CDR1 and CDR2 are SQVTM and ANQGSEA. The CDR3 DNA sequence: TGCAGCGTTGCCGTGCGGGACAGGGCTAGTGAGCAGTTCTTC. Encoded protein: CSVAVRDRASEQFF.

CDR3 loop: CASSPGSGNTYEQYF. CDR3 DNA sequence: TGTGCCAGCAGCCCAGGTTCAGGGAACACCTACGAGCAGTACTTC. The chain carries TRBV9 and TRBJ2-7, with a tentative D call TRBD1 (5 bases). Between the trimmed V and J ends, which lost 4 bases and 2 bases, there was a span of 16 bases. The germline gives CDR1 SGDLS, CDR2 YYNGEE. CDR3 size: 15 residues.

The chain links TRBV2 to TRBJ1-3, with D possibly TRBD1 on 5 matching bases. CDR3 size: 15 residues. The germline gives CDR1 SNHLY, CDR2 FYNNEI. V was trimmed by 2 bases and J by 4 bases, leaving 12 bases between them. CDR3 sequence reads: CASSEIGGSGNTIYF. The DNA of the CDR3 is TGTGCCAGCAGTGAAATTGGGGGATCCGGAAACACCATATATTTT.

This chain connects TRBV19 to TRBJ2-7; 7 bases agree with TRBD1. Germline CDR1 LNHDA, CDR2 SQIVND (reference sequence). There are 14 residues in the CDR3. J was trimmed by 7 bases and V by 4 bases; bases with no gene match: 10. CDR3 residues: CASSRGDRDGEQYF. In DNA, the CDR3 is TGTGCCAGTAGTAGAGGTGACAGGGACGGGGAGCAGTACTTC.

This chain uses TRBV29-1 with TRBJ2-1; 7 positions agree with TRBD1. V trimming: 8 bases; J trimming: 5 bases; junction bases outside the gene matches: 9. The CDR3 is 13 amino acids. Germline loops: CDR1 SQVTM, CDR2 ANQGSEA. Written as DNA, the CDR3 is TGCAGCACCATCCGGGACAGCAACAATGAGCAGTTCTTC. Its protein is CSTIRDSNNEQFF.

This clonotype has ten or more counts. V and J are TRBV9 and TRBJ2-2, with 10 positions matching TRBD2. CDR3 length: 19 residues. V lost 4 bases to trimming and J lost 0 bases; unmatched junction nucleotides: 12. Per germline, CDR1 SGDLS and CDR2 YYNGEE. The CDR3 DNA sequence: TGTGCCAGCAGCCCCGTGTTAGCGGGGGGTCATACGAACACCGGGGAGCTGTTTTTT. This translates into CASSPVLAGGHTNTGELFF.

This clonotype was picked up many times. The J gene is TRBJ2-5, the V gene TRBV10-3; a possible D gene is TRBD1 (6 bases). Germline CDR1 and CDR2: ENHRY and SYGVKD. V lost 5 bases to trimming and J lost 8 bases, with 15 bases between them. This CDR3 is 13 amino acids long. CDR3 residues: CAISSGTPNTQYF. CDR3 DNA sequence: TGTGCCATCAGTTCCGGGACACCAAATACCCAGTACTTC.

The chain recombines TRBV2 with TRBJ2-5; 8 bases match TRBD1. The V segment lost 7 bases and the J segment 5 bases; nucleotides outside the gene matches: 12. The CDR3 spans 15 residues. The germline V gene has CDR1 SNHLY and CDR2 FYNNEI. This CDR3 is CASNYGQGAVETQYF. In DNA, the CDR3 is TGTGCCAGCAACTACGGACAGGGAGCGGTGGAGACCCAGTACTTC.

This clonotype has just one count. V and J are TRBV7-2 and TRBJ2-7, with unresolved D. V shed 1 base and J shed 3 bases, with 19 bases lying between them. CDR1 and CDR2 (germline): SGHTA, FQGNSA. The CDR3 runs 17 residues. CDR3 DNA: TGTGCCAGCAGCTTAGTAATTGGATCGGTAATGAACTACGAGCAGTACGTC. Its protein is CASSLVIGSVMNYEQYV.

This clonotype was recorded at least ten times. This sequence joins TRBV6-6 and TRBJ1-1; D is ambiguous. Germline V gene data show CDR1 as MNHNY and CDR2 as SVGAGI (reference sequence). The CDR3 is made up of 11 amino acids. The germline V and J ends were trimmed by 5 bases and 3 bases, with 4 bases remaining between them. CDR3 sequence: CASSPDTEAFF. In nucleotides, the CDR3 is TGTGCCAGCAGTCCAGACACTGAAGCTTTCTTT.

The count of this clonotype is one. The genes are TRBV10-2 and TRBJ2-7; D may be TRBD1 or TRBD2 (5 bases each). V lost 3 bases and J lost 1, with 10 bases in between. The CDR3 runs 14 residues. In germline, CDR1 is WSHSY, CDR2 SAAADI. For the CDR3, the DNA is TGCGCCAGCAGTGATACTAGGGGATCCTACGAGCAGTACTTC. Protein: CASSDTRGSYEQYF.

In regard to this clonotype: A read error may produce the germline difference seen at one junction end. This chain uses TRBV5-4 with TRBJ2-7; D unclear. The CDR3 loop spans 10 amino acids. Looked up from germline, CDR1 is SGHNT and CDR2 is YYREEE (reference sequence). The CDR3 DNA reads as TGCGCCAGCAGCCAAGGCAGCCGGCTCTTC. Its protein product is CASSQGSRLF.

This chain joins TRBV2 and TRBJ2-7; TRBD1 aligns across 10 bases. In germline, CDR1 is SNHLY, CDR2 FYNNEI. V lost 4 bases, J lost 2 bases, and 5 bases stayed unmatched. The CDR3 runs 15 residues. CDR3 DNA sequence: TGTGCCAGCAGTGGGTCGGGACAGGGGACCTACGAGCAGTACTTC. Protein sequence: CASSGSGQGTYEQYF.

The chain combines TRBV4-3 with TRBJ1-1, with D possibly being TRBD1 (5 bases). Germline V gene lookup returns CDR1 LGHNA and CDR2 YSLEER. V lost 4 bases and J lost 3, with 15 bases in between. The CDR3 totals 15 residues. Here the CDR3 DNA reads TGCGCCAGCAGCCCCGGACGGACACAGGACACTGAAGCTTTCTTT. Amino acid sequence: CASSPGRTQDTEAFF.